This TCR beta chain was identified in a study of T cell clonotyping in hematopoietic cell transplantation. The study, taken as a whole, reports: Recipient TCR diversity dropped after transplant; expanded clonotypes rose from day 30 to 180.

The CDR3 runs to 16 residues. CDR1 MNHNS and CDR2 SASEGT come from the germline V gene. Trimming took 4 bases from V and 4 from J; bases not matched to a gene: 10. This clone was recorded a few times. Its antigen is undetermined. Generated by immunoSEQ multiplex PCR, the TCRdb table keeps only in-frame clones and is missing some. The sample holds around 11,000 clones; 40% to 65% are singletons and the top ten take over 10%. This TCR was recovered from a female patient aged 50 to 60 who had an allogeneic stem cell transplant from an unrelated donor, so the T cells may come from the graft donor. Some clones in this sample may be carry-over from other donors' samples. This rearrangement joins TRBV6-1 to TRBJ2-7; 10 nucleotides agree with TRBD1. The sample in question was peripheral blood mononuclear cells, obtained 100 days after allogeneic stem cell transplant. The CDR3 loop is CASSAGTGDLGYEQYF. The CDR3, as DNA: TGTGCCAGCAGTGCGGGGACAGGGGATTTAGGGTACGAGCAGTACTTC.